This T cell receptor (beta chain) was obtained from a study of blood T cells in healthy people across ages. Points from the study as a whole: Long-lived donors carried more naive CD4+ cells and greater diversity than aged donors.

Combining a sample-barcoded 5' primer with a J-beta primer mix, a second PCR ran for roughly 7 to 11 cycles. MiXCR was run by TCRdb on the 5' RACE reads, yielding one entry per CDR3 protein. The data show some 700,000 distinct CDR3 sequences, 40% to 45% seen once. About this clonotype: Its target is not known.

Material for sequencing was blood. This receptor was obtained from a woman aged 60 to 75 in good health.

CDR3 coding DNA: TGCAGTGCCTCACGACGCTACTATGGCTACACCTTC. Amino acids: CSASRRYYGYTF. The chain uses TRBV20-1 and TRBJ1-2; D not certain. Germline CDR1 is DFQATT and CDR2 is SNEGSKA (reference sequence). The CDR3 consists of 12 residues. The V and J ends lost 6 bases and 3 bases respectively, with 11 bases between them.